The clone carrying this T cell receptor beta chain was seen repeatedly, ten times or more. This sample stems from a study of metastatic and nonmetastatic thyroid tumors. TCRdb re-analyzed the PCR reads through MiXCR. Of 30,000 or so clones listed, approximately 29% are singletons. With 0 bases removed from V and 6 bases from J, the gap between germline ends came to 13 bases. The CDR3 contains 14 residues. Germline V gene sequence: CDR1 SGHDT, CDR2 YYEEEE. No patient had received any treatment before thyroid surgery. Sample: blood. J is TRBJ2-7 and V is TRBV5-6; D gene unclear. The sequence derives from a female donor with papillary thyroid cancer or a benign thyroid nodule (not recorded which). Some clones in this sample may be carry-over from other donors' samples. Written as DNA, the CDR3 is TGTGCCAGCAGCTTGGTGGTAGGGCAGAGCGAGCAGTACTTC. Encoded protein: CASSLVVGQSEQYF.